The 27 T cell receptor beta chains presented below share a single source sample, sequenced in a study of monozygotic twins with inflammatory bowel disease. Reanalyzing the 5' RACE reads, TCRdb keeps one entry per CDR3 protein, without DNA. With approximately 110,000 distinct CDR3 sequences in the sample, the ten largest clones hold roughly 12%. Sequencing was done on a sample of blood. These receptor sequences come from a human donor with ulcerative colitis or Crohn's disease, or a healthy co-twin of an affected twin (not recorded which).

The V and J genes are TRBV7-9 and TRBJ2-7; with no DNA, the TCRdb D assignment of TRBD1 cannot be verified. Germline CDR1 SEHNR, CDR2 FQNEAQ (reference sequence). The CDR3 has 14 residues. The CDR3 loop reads CASSPSGVAYEQYF.

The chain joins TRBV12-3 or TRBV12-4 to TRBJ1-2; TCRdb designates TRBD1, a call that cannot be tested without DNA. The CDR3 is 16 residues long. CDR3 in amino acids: CASTLRILGGGYGYTF.

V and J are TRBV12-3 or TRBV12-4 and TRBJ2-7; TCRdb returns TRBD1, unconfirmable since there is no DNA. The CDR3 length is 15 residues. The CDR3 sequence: CASSLRGTGVYEQYF.

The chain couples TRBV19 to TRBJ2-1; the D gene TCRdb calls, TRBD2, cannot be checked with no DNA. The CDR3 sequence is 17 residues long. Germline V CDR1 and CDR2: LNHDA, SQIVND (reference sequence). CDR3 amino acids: CASSSRVLADGRNEQFF.

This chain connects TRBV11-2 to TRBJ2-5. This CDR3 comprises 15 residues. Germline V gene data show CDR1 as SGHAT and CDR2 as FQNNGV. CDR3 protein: CASSLDRVEEETQYF.

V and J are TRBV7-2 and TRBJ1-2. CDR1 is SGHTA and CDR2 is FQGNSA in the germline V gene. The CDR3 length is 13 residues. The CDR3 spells CASSLGISGGYTF.

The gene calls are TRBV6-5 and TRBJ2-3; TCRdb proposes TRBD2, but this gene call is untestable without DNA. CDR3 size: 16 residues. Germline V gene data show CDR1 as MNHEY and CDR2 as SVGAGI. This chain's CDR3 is CASSWGPLGSGDTQYF.

CDR3 sequence reads: CASSLVTRAPEAFF. The chain has TRBV7-2 and TRBJ1-1; TCRdb reports TRBD1, a call that lacks DNA to check it against. The CDR3 sequence is 14 residues long. The germline gives CDR1 SGHTA, CDR2 FQGNSA.

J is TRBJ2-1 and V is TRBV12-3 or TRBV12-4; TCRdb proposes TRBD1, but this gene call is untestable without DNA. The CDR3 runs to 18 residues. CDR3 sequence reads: CASSSTGTGALDNNEQFF.

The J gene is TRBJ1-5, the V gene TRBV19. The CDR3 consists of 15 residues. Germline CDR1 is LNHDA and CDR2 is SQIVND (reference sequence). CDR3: CASSILPDSNQPQHF.

CDR3 sequence reads: CASSQDPRERETQYF. The V and J genes are TRBV4-3 and TRBJ2-5; TCRdb calls TRBD1, which cannot be checked without DNA. Germline V lookup: CDR1 LGHNA, CDR2 YSLEER. This CDR3 is 15 amino acids long.

The CDR3: CASRPRLAGFSSDQETQYF. This chain links TRBV5-1 with TRBJ2-5; TCRdb's D call, TRBD2, is unchecked because there is no DNA. The germline V gene has CDR1 SGHRS and CDR2 YFSETQ. This CDR3 is built from 19 residues.

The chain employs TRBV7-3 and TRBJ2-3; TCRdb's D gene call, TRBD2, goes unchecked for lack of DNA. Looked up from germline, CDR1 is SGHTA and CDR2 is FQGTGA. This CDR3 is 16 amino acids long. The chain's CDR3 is CASSARLAGTADTQYF.

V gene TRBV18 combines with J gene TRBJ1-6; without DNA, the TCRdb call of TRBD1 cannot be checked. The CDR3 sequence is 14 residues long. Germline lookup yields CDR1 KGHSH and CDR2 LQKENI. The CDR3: CASSSDRGISPLHF.

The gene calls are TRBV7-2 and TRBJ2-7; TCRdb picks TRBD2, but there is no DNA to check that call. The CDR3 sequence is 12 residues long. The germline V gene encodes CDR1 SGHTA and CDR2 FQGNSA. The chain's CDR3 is CASAGSLIEQYF.

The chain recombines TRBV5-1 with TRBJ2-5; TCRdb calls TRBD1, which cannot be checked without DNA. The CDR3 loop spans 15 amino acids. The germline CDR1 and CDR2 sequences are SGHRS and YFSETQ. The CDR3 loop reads CASSSSGRKEETQYF.

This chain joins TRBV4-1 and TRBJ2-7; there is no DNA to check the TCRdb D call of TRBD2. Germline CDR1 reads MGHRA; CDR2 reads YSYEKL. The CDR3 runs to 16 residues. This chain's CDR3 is CASSPLGRTSTYEQYF.

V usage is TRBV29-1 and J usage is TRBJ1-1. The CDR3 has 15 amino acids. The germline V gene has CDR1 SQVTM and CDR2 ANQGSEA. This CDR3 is CSVAEGWGMNTEAFF.

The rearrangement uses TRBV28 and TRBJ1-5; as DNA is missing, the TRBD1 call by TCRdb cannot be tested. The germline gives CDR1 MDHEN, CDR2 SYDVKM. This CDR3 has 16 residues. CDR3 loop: CASSPSGGGRNQPQHF.

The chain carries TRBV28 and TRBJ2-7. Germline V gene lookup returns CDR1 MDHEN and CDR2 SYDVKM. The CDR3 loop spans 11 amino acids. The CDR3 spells CASKTSYEQYF. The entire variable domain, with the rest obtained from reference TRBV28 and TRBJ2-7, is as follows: DVKVTQSSRYLVKRTGEKVFLECVQDMDHENMFWYRQDPGLGLRLIYFSYDVKMKEKGDIPEGYSVSREKKERFSLILESASTNQTSMYLCASKTSYEQYFGPGTRLTVT.

The CDR3: CASSIRATNEKLFF. The chain joins TRBV7-9 to TRBJ1-4. Germline lookup yields CDR1 SEHNR and CDR2 FQNEAQ (reference sequence). This CDR3 contains 14 residues.

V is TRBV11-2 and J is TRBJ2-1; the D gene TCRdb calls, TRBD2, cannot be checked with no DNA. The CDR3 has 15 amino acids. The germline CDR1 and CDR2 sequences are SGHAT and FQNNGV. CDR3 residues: CASSAQLAGGNEQFF.

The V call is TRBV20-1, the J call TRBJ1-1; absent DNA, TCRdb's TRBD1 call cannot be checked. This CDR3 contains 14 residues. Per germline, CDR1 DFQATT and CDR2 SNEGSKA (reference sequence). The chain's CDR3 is CSASFGTGDTEAFF.

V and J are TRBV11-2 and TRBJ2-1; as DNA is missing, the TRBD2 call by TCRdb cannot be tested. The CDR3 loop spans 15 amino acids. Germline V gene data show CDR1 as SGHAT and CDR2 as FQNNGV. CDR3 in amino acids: CASRGFQGRYNEQFF.

The CDR3 region is CASSRESGVNEQFF. The chain is built from TRBV12-3 or TRBV12-4 and TRBJ2-1; TCRdb picks TRBD2, but there is no DNA to check that call. This CDR3 has 14 amino acids.

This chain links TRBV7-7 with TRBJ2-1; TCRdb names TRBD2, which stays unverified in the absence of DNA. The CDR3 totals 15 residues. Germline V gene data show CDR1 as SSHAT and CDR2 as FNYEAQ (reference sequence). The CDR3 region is CASSLGGGFNNEQFF.

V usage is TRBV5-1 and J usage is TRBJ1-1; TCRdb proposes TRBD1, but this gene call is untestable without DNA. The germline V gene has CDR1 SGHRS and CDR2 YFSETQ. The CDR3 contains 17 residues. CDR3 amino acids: CASREGTGGVGNTEAFF.